These 5 T cell receptor beta chains share one sample of origin, sequenced in a study of beta chain features in type 1 diabetes. Overall study results and limits: Moderate yet significant TCRB CDR3 shortening was seen in Type 1 diabetes patients in all four CD4+ subsets.

Expressed TCRB transcripts were sequenced because the entire RNA isolate underwent reverse transcription. Clones were read by immunoSEQ multiplex PCR, and TCRdb kept only the in-frame ones, dropping some. Among 50,000 to 65,000 clones, over 40% were seen once, and the ten largest hold less than 1.5%. These receptors' targets are unknown. The sample comprised Tregs from blood. The receptors here all came from a man aged 25-40 years with type 1 diabetes.

This chain links TRBV29-1 with TRBJ2-1, with 7 nucleotides matching TRBD1. Germline CDR1 is SQVTM and CDR2 is ANQGSEA. Trimming at V came to 5 bases and at J to 4 bases, leaving 8 bases not matched to a gene. The CDR3 is 14 amino acids. CDR3 sequence reads: CSVRQRQGYNEQFF. The CDR3 nucleotides read TGCAGCGTTCGTCAACGACAGGGTTACAATGAGCAGTTCTTC.

This chain connects TRBV5-1 to TRBJ1-1; possible D gene TRBD1, 6 bases. Germline V lookup: CDR1 SGHRS, CDR2 YFSETQ. The ends were cut back, 4 bases at V and 2 bases at J, with 12 bases in the middle. The CDR3 is made up of 14 amino acids. The CDR3 region has the DNA TGCGCCAGCAGCCCGGGACAAGGAAACACTGAAGCTTTCTTT. Amino acid sequence: CASSPGQGNTEAFF.

The chain joins TRBV5-1 to TRBJ1-4; 11 bases fit TRBD1. Per the germline V gene, CDR1 is SGHRS and CDR2 is YFSETQ. The CDR3 is made up of 15 amino acids. V trimming: 4 bases; J trimming: 5 bases; junction bases outside the gene matches: 4. The CDR3 DNA is TGCGCCAGCAGCCTGAGGACAGGGGGCAATGAAAAACTGTTTTTT. This sequence encodes CASSLRTGGNEKLFF.

This clone was seen a few times. This chain uses TRBV9 with TRBJ2-7; possibly TRBD2 for D (6 bases). This CDR3 has 15 residues. The V end was cut by 5 bases, the J end by 0 bases, with 15 bases between. Germline V CDR1 and CDR2: SGDLS, YYNGEE. Here the CDR3 reads CASRLRAGSSYEQYF. The CDR3 DNA reads TGTGCCAGCAGGCTTAGGGCGGGAAGCTCCTACGAGCAGTACTTC.

The chain is built from TRBV7-2 and TRBJ1-5; no firm D call. Germline values: CDR1 SGHTA, CDR2 FQGNSA. Trimming stripped 3 bases from V and 6 bases from J, with 12 bases between. The CDR3 contains 14 residues. In DNA, the CDR3 is TGTGCCAGCAGCTTCTCGGAGGGTAGTCAGCCCCAGCATTTT. Its translation: CASSFSEGSQPQHF.